This T cell receptor (beta chain) was captured in a study of blood T cell repertoires in COVID-19. Looking at the study overall: From T cells, B-cell-depleted T cells, or PBMCs came the material, which was cDNA or gDNA.

Germline V gene lookup returns CDR1 SQVTM and CDR2 ANQGSEA. V was pared by 7 bases and J by 0 bases, with 7 bases of the junction left unmatched. The CDR3 is 16 residues long. Authors' methods: Cell counts per sample came from amplifying reference gene primers. The assay was immunoSEQ multiplex PCR, and TCRdb's table has in-frame clones only and misses some. That table furnishes V, J and clone size, whereas the DNA furnished D and trimming. The sample has about 400,000 clones, approximately 90% seen once; the top ten hold about 0.89%. The cohort comprised adults aged about 18 to 100 years residing in under 30 US areas. Assignments of participants to cohorts depended upon their own reported clinical history.

The TCR originated in a woman younger than 45 with acute COVID-19. Sequenced sample: PBMCs or T cells enriched from blood (not recorded which). This chain uses TRBV29-1 with TRBJ2-6; 9 bases line up with TRBD1. The CDR3 protein is CSATGTGYSGANVLTF. The CDR3 DNA is TGCAGCGCAACCGGGACAGGGTACTCTGGGGCCAACGTCCTGACTTTC.